One TCR beta chain is described in this entry. Clones were sequenced by immunoSEQ multiplex PCR, and TCRdb holds only the in-frame ones, with some missing. The data show approximately 40,000 clones, about 89% seen once. The entry originates in a study of T cell changes during pregnancy in multiple sclerosis. This CDR3 contains 15 residues. Germline-derived CDR1 and CDR2 are LGHNA and YNFKEQ. Trimming removed 0 bases from V and 3 bases from J; junction bases left unmatched: 5. The sample in question was CD8+ T cells from peripheral blood mononuclear cells, obtained in the third trimester of pregnancy. The gene calls are TRBV4-2 and TRBJ2-7; TRBD1 aligns across 7 bases. The origin of this receptor is a female donor with multiple sclerosis, enrolled in a pregnancy study. In DNA form, the CDR3 reads TGTGCCAGCAGCCAAGAAACACAGGGGAGCTACGAGCAGTACTTC. Residues: CASSQETQGSYEQYF.